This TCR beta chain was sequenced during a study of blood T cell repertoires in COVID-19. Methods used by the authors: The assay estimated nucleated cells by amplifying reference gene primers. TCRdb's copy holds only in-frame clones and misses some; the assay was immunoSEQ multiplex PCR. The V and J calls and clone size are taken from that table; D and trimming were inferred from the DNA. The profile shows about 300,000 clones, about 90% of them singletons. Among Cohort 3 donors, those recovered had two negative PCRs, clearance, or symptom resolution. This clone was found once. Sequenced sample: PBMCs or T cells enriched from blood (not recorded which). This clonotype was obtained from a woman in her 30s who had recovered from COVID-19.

As DNA, the CDR3 is TGCGCCAGCAGCCCTGGGACAGGGATCCTCAATGGCTACACCTTC. This codes for CASSPGTGILNGYTF. The chain couples TRBV4-1 to TRBJ1-2, with 9 bases aligning to TRBD1. The V gene end was trimmed by 4 bases and the J gene end by 6 bases; junction bases not matched to a gene: 9. The CDR3 is 15 residues long. Germline V gene sequence: CDR1 MGHRA, CDR2 YSYEKL.